The next 32 T cell receptor beta chains were all read from a single sample in a study of OX40 agonist ivuxolimab in advanced cancers. Generated by immunoSEQ multiplex PCR, the TCRdb table keeps only in-frame clones and is missing some. This table holds 77,000 or so clones, under 80% found once. The source was CD4+ or CD8+ T cells sorted from blood, collected in a trial of the OX40 agonist ivuxolimab. The receptors derive from an adult with an advanced solid tumor such as melanoma, head and neck, liver or kidney cancer.

This clone was detected once. V and J are TRBV5-4 and TRBJ2-7, with TRBD1 matching 7 bases. Germline CDR1 and CDR2: SGHNT and YYREEE (reference sequence). Trimming removed 4 bases from V and 0 bases from J; junction bases left unmatched: 7. This CDR3 has 15 residues. The CDR3 DNA reads as TGTGCCAGCAGCACAGGGGCCCCGAGCTCCTACGAGCAGTACTTC. This codes for CASSTGAPSSYEQYF.

V is TRBV6-5 and J is TRBJ1-6, with D perhaps TRBD1 (5 bases). The V gene lost 8 bases and the J gene lost 7 bases, with 18 bases spanning the gap. There are 15 residues in the CDR3. The germline V gene has CDR1 MNHEY and CDR2 SVGAGI. CDR3 DNA sequence: TGTGCCAGCTCCCGGGACCCATTCCCCAATTCACCCCTCCACTTT. Protein product: CASSRDPFPNSPLHF.

The genes are TRBV28 and TRBJ1-1, with D tentatively TRBD1 (6 bases). CDR3 length: 15 amino acids. The V end was cut by 7 bases, the J end by 1 base, with 16 bases between. Germline CDR1 MDHEN, CDR2 SYDVKM. CDR3 bases: TGTGCCAGCACCTCTAGGGGGGCAGGGAACACTGAAGCTTTCTTT. The encoded protein is CASTSRGAGNTEAFF. The full variable domain, its missing parts supplied by reference TRBV28 and TRBJ1-1, is DVKVTQSSRYLVKRTGEKVFLECVQDMDHENMFWYRQDPGLGLRLIYFSYDVKMKEKGDIPEGYSVSREKKERFSLILESASTNQTSMYLCASTSRGAGNTEAFFGQGTRLTVV.

The chain links TRBV5-1 to TRBJ2-7; 11 bases fit TRBD1. V lost 3 bases, J lost 4 bases, and 6 bases stayed unmatched. The CDR3 has 15 amino acids. Germline assignment: CDR1 SGHRS and CDR2 YFSETQ. The DNA for the CDR3 is TGCGCCAGCAGCTCTCGGACAGGGGGCAATTACGAGCAGTACTTC. It encodes CASSSRTGGNYEQYF.

V and J are TRBV19 and TRBJ1-2; D gene ambiguous. This CDR3 contains 13 residues. Trimming took off 0 bases at V and 5 bases at J, with 7 bases between the two ends. Germline CDR1 reads LNHDA; CDR2 reads SQIVND (reference sequence). CDR3 sequence: CASSIEARYGYTF. CDR3 nucleotide sequence: TGTGCCAGTAGTATAGAGGCACGGTATGGCTACACCTTC.

This clone was picked up one time. The V gene is TRBV2, the J gene TRBJ2-7; D could derive from TRBD1 or TRBD2 (5 bases each). CDR3 length: 14 residues. The germline V gene has CDR1 SNHLY and CDR2 FYNNEI. V lost 2 bases and J 0 bases, leaving 8 bases between the germline ends. The CDR3 here is CASSERGTSYEQYF. CDR3 nucleotides: TGTGCCAGCAGTGAACGGGGCACCTCCTACGAGCAGTACTTC.

This clone showed up just a few times. The J gene is TRBJ1-4, the V gene TRBV19; the D is unclear. The V gene lost 0 bases and the J gene lost 5 bases, with 10 bases spanning the gap. Germline V CDR1 and CDR2: LNHDA, SQIVND (reference sequence). The CDR3 has 15 amino acids. The CDR3 DNA reads TGTGCCAGTAGTATAGAGGGCAGACCGAATGAAAAACTGTTTTTT. It yields the protein CASSIEGRPNEKLFF.

A few counts support this clone. J is TRBJ2-7 and V is TRBV2, with 9 bases fitting TRBD1. The CDR3 runs 13 residues. The V gene's germline CDR1 is SNHLY and CDR2 FYNNEI. V shed 8 bases, J shed 2 bases, and the junction held 4 bases outside the gene matches. DNA of the CDR3: TGTGCCAGCGCAGGACAGGGGCCCTACGAGCAGTACTTC. Its translation: CASAGQGPYEQYF.

The J gene is TRBJ2-5, the V gene TRBV11-3; D ambiguous. This CDR3 spans 14 amino acids. The V and J ends lost 1 base and 2 bases respectively, with 8 bases between them. From germline, CDR1 is SGHNT and CDR2 YENEEA. The CDR3 sequence is CASSLAGRQETQYF. For the CDR3, the DNA is TGTGCCAGCAGCTTAGCAGGACGACAAGAGACCCAGTACTTC.

The chain uses TRBV27 and TRBJ1-1, with a weak D call TRBD1 (5 bases). Germline lookup yields CDR1 MNHEY and CDR2 SMNVEV (reference sequence). Trimming shortened V by 2 bases and J by 2 bases, and 12 bases separated the two germline ends. The CDR3 extends over 15 amino acids. The CDR3 loop reads CASSLQGSGNTEAFF. In DNA form, the CDR3 reads TGTGCCAGCAGTTTACAGGGAAGTGGTAACACTGAAGCTTTCTTT.

V usage is TRBV7-9 and J usage is TRBJ1-3; D unclear. The CDR3 runs 15 residues. Germline CDR1 is SEHNR and CDR2 is FQNEAQ (reference sequence). Trimming left V 5 bases short and J 3 bases short, with 14 bases between. The CDR3 DNA reads as TGTGCCAGCAGCCCCACGGTCGTCGGTGGAAACACCATATATTTT. Amino acid sequence: CASSPTVVGGNTIYF.

The chain uses TRBV18 and TRBJ1-4, with D possibly matching TRBD1 (5 bases). V lost 0 bases and J lost 3, with 8 bases in between. This CDR3 region has 15 residues. Per germline, CDR1 KGHSH and CDR2 LQKENI. The CDR3 region has the DNA TGTGCCAGCTCACCACCAGGGGTACCTAATGAAAAACTGTTTTTT. Encoded protein: CASSPPGVPNEKLFF.

The rearrangement joins TRBV6-1 to TRBJ2-1, with 8 bases lining up with TRBD1. V lost 6 bases and J lost 7; bases outside the gene matches: 11. Per the germline V gene, CDR1 is MNHNS and CDR2 is SASEGT. This CDR3 contains 15 residues. The CDR3 sequence: CASSVQGVLFNEQFF. The CDR3 DNA sequence: TGTGCCAGCAGCGTACAGGGGGTGCTTTTTAATGAGCAGTTCTTC.

This rearrangement joins TRBV19 to TRBJ2-1; D possibly corresponds to TRBD1 (5 bases). The V end lost 5 bases, the J end lost 9 bases, and 20 bases lay between the germline ends. CDR3 size: 15 residues. Germline assignment: CDR1 LNHDA and CDR2 SQIVND (reference sequence). DNA of the CDR3: TGTGCCAGTAGTTCCGGTCTCGGGTGGGGCAGTGAGCAGTTCTTC. Its translation is CASSSGLGWGSEQFF.

V is TRBV6-6 and J is TRBJ1-5; D gene uncertain. The CDR3 contains 16 residues. Trimming removed 6 bases at V and 1 base at J, with 16 bases between. The germline V gene has CDR1 MNHNY and CDR2 SVGAGI (reference sequence). CDR3 in amino acids: CASSPGRDSSNQPQHF. CDR3 in DNA: TGTGCCAGCAGCCCCGGGCGGGATTCAAGCAATCAGCCCCAGCATTTT.

The chain joins TRBV6-6 to TRBJ2-3, with D possibly matching TRBD2 (6 bases). The V gene's germline CDR1 is MNHNY and CDR2 SVGAGI (reference sequence). The V end lost 10 bases, the J end lost 3 bases, and 20 bases lay between the germline ends. CDR3 length: 15 amino acids. CDR3 sequence reads: CATGWRGTSTDTQYF. The CDR3 DNA is TGTGCCACTGGATGGCGGGGTACGTCGACAGATACGCAGTATTTT.

A note on this clone: The same CDR3 is also encoded by other DNA sequences in this sample. V gene TRBV7-9 combines with J gene TRBJ1-2; D is perhaps TRBD1 (5 bases). With 0 bases removed from V and 0 bases from J, the gap between germline ends came to 8 bases. This CDR3 is 15 amino acids long. Germline CDR1 SEHNR, CDR2 FQNEAQ (reference sequence). CDR3 DNA: TGTGCCAGCAGCTTAGCGGGGGGGACTAACTATGGCTACACCTTC. It translates to CASSLAGGTNYGYTF.

The V gene is TRBV28, the J gene TRBJ2-3; 10 bases match TRBD2. Germline assignment: CDR1 MDHEN and CDR2 SYDVKM. After removal of 11 bases from V and 4 bases from J, the junction contained 15 bases not matched to a gene. The CDR3 is made up of 16 amino acids. CDR3 nucleotide sequence: TGTGCCGCATCCCCTCTTAGCGGGAGGCGGGCAGATACGCAGTATTTT. Protein sequence: CAASPLSGRRADTQYF.

The V call is TRBV30, the J call TRBJ2-7, with D possibly TRBD1 on 6 matching bases. Germline V gene lookup returns CDR1 GTSNPN and CDR2 SVGIG (reference sequence). The CDR3 extends over 16 amino acids. The V end lost 0 bases, the J end lost 2 bases, and 17 bases lay between the germline ends. Here the CDR3 reads CAWSVLQGQRAYEQYF. As DNA, the CDR3 is TGTGCCTGGAGTGTACTTCAGGGGCAGAGAGCCTACGAGCAGTACTTC.

This clone was detected a few times. The rearrangement uses TRBV4-1 and TRBJ1-1; D call uncertain. The germline CDR1 and CDR2 sequences are MGHRA and YSYEKL. V gave up 4 bases and J gave up 0 bases, with 6 bases separating them. The CDR3 length is 13 residues. The CDR3 DNA reads TGCGCCAGCAGCCGATTGTTGAACACTGAAGCTTTCTTT. Its translation is CASSRLLNTEAFF.

The V call is TRBV19, the J call TRBJ1-1, with 7 positions matching TRBD1. Trimming took 6 bases from V and 8 from J; bases not matched to a gene: 12. The CDR3 has 14 amino acids. CDR1 and CDR2 (germline): LNHDA, SQIVND (reference sequence). CDR3 in DNA: TGTGCCAGTAGGGTGACAGGGAGAGGAATAGAAGCTTTCTTT. This codes for CASRVTGRGIEAFF.

The V and J genes are TRBV18 and TRBJ1-4, with no clear D. Germline V CDR1 and CDR2: KGHSH, LQKENI. This CDR3 is 14 amino acids long. Trimming left V 5 bases short and J 0 bases short, with 7 bases between. The CDR3 nucleotides read TGTGCCAGCTCAAGGGCTACAACTAATGAAAAACTGTTTTTT. Translating it yields CASSRATTNEKLFF.

The chain employs TRBV6-1 and TRBJ1-1; D gene uncertain. The CDR3 contains 14 residues. The V gene lost 2 bases and the J gene lost 5 bases, with 12 bases spanning the gap. CDR1 and CDR2 from the germline V gene are MNHNS and SASEGT. CDR3 DNA sequence: TGTGCCAGCAGTGAATTGTGGGAAGGAACTGAAGCTTTCTTT. This codes for CASSELWEGTEAFF.

The J gene is TRBJ1-2, the V gene TRBV15, with D uncertain. Germline loops: CDR1 LNHNV, CDR2 YYDKDF (reference sequence). With 0 bases removed from V and 4 bases from J, the gap between germline ends came to 12 bases. This CDR3 comprises 15 residues. The CDR3 bases are TGTGCCACCAGCAGAGATAGATCCTTGTCCTATGGCTACACCTTC. This codes for CATSRDRSLSYGYTF.

This clone occurred a few times. J is TRBJ1-1 and V is TRBV29-1; 9 nucleotides align to TRBD1. V lost 6 bases and J lost 1; bases outside the gene matches: 0. The CDR3 runs to 12 residues. CDR1 is SQVTM and CDR2 is ANQGSEA in the germline V gene. The CDR3 DNA is TGCAGCGTGGGACAGGGGAACACTGAAGCTTTCTTT. Translating it yields CSVGQGNTEAFF.

The CDR3 reads CASSEQGTAGYTF. The CDR3 bases are TGCGCCAGCAGTGAGCAGGGGACCGCTGGCTACACCTTC. The rearrangement uses TRBV10-2 and TRBJ1-2, with D maybe TRBD1 (6 bases). The germline V gene encodes CDR1 WSHSY and CDR2 SAAADI. This CDR3 is 13 amino acids long. Trimming removed 2 bases at V and 7 bases at J, with 11 bases between.

The CDR3 loop reads CASSRTREGDYGYTF. In DNA form, the CDR3 reads TGCGCCAGCAGCCGGACTCGGGAGGGGGACTATGGCTACACCTTC. The chain couples TRBV4-1 to TRBJ1-2; weak D call: TRBD1 (6 bases). This CDR3 contains 15 residues. Trimming stripped 4 bases from V and 3 bases from J, with 15 bases between. Germline V gene lookup returns CDR1 MGHRA and CDR2 YSYEKL.

This clone is judged medium-sized. The chain links TRBV4-2 to TRBJ1-3; 11 nucleotides align to TRBD1. J gave up 6 bases and V 4 bases, and 11 bases lay outside the gene matches. CDR1 and CDR2 from the germline V gene are LGHNA and YNFKEQ. CDR3 length: 17 residues. In DNA, the CDR3 is TGTGCCAGCAGCCCGCGTTTGGGACAGGGGGGCCTAAACACCATATATTTT. Its translation: CASSPRLGQGGLNTIYF.

The table lists this clone with a count of one. CDR3 in DNA: TGTGCCAGCAATGAAGGGGACAACTATGGCTACACCTTC. This encodes CASNEGDNYGYTF. The chain combines TRBV5-8 with TRBJ1-2; a possible D gene is TRBD1 (5 bases). CDR3 length: 13 residues. V was trimmed by 6 bases and J by 2 bases, leaving 11 bases between them. The V gene's germline CDR1 is SGHTS and CDR2 YDEGEE.

V is TRBV6-1 and J is TRBJ2-1; no definite D call. The CDR3 has 13 residues. Trimming removed 7 bases at V and 3 bases at J, with 10 bases between. CDR1 MNHNS and CDR2 SASEGT come from the germline V gene. The CDR3 DNA reads TGTGCCAGCAAAGGGTGGCTCTACAATGAGCAGTTCTTC. Residues: CASKGWLYNEQFF.

J is TRBJ2-1 and V is TRBV6-6; TRBD2 agrees at 9 bases. Germline trimming cut 0 bases from V and 8 bases from J; bases unmatched to any gene: 5. CDR1 is MNHNY and CDR2 is SVGAGI in the germline V gene (reference sequence). The CDR3 is 15 residues long. The CDR3 nucleotides are TGTGCCAGCAGTTACTCGTTAGCGGGAGAGGATGAGCAGTTCTTC. Amino acid sequence: CASSYSLAGEDEQFF.

This clone was seen only once. The rearrangement uses TRBV4-1 and TRBJ1-1, with D tentatively TRBD1 (6 bases). The CDR3 contains 16 residues. From germline, CDR1 is MGHRA and CDR2 YSYEKL. V was clipped by 3 bases and J by 2 bases, with 16 bases between them. In DNA, the CDR3 is TGCGCCAGCAGCCAGCTACCTCTACAGGGTAACACTGAAGCTTTCTTT. It codes for CASSQLPLQGNTEAFF.